This TCR beta chain was sequenced in a study of OX40 agonist ivuxolimab in advanced cancers. Profiled with immunoSEQ multiplex PCR; TCRdb holds only in-frame clones, not every one. In the table there are approximately 87,000 clones, about 90% of which are singletons. The length of the CDR3 is 14 residues. Germline CDR1 reads SGHRS; CDR2 reads YFSETQ. V was pared by 1 base and J by 0 bases, with 7 bases between. Source: CD4+ or CD8+ T cells sorted from blood, taken in a trial of the OX40 agonist ivuxolimab. J is TRBJ1-1 and V is TRBV5-1; D unresolved. The receptor comes from an adult with an advanced solid tumor such as melanoma, head and neck, liver or kidney cancer. The CDR3 spells CASSLNGVNTEAFF. The CDR3 nucleotides read TGCGCCAGCAGCTTGAACGGAGTGAACACTGAAGCTTTCTTT.